This record covers a single T cell receptor beta chain. Seattle enrolled patients during active infection and tracked them longitudinally. This sample was included in a study of blood T cell repertoires in COVID-19. Turning to the study itself: Samples of COVID-19 (acute and convalescent) were obtained from the United States, Italy and Spain. The cDNA or gDNA used as material had been derived from T cells, B-cell-depleted T cells, or PBMCs.

V trimming: 5 bases; J trimming: 2 bases; junction bases outside the gene matches: 4. This CDR3 contains 15 residues. The germline CDR1 and CDR2 sequences are MNHEY and SVGAGI. Original processing notes: Estimates of nucleated cell counts were drawn from the amplification of reference gene primers. Profiling relied on immunoSEQ multiplex PCR, and the TCRdb table lists in-frame clones only, not all of them. That table furnishes V, J and clone size, whereas the DNA furnished D and trimming. The data hold around 400,000 clones, with 80% to 90% observed a single time. The sample comprised peripheral blood. This chain links TRBV6-5 with TRBJ1-5; 9 bases match TRBD1. The receptor comes from a woman aged 55-75 years with COVID-19, enrolled during active disease. The CDR3 loop reads CASSTRTGGNQPQHF. In DNA, the CDR3 is TGTGCCAGCAGTACCCGGACAGGGGGCAATCAGCCCCAGCATTTT.